This is a list of T cell receptor beta chains from one sample in a study of CD8+ T cells in alopecia areata. Clones were sequenced by immunoSEQ multiplex PCR, and TCRdb holds only the in-frame ones, with some missing. The sample gives hundreds of thousands of clones, about 68% of which show up once; around 1.2% is in the top ten. The sequenced sample was CD4+ T cells sorted from blood, obtained at week 0. The source of these receptors is a human donor with alopecia areata. Both conserved end residues are part of each CDR3. The D gene is left open where the match is weak. Not all rows give a size; the values are once, few, many and, for expanded clones, a class.

TRBV20-1	few	-	TRBJ1-1	TGCAGTGCTAGGCAGGGCACTGAAGCTTTCTTT	CSARQGTEAFF
TRBV30	-	-	TRBJ1-2	TGTGCCTGGAGTCTGCTAGCCGGGACCGCAAACTATGGCTACACCTTC	CAWSLLAGTANYGYTF
TRBV30	-	-	TRBJ1-1	TGTGCCTGGAGTGCAGGGTTGGCTGAAGCTTTCTTT	CAWSAGLAEAFF
TRBV29-1	-	-	TRBJ1-5	TGCAGCGCGACCACAGCGTTGGTGGGTCAGCCCCAGCATTTT	CSATTALVGQPQHF
TRBV7-2	-	-	TRBJ1-2	TGTGCCAGCAGCTTGGACAGTAACTATGGCTACACCTTC	CASSLDSNYGYTF
TRBV11-2	-	-	TRBJ2-5	TGTGCCAGCAGCTTAGACAGCCAAGAGACCCAGTACTTC	CASSLDSQETQYF
TRBV2	-	-	TRBJ2-1	TGTGCCGGCTCCAGGGCTTTATGGGACAATGAGCAGTTCTTC	CAGSRALWDNEQFF
TRBV30	-	TRBD1	TRBJ1-6	TGTGCCTGGAGTTCAGCAGGGGGCGCGGGTTCACCCCTCCACTTT	CAWSSAGGAGSPLHF
TRBV27	-	TRBD1	TRBJ1-2	TGTGCCAGCAGATGGACAGGGAGGTTTGGTGGCTACACCTTC	CASRWTGRFGGYTF
TRBV30	-	-	TRBJ2-1	TGTGCCTGGGATACATGGGGTGAGCAGTTCTTC	CAWDTWGEQFF
TRBV2	-	-	TRBJ2-3	TGTGCCAGCAGTGCCTGGACAGAAACAGATACGCAGTATTTT	CASSAWTETDTQYF
TRBV25-1	few	-	TRBJ1-6	TGTGCCAGCCGGGAGTATAATTCACCCCTCCACTTT	CASREYNSPLHF
TRBV5-1	-	-	TRBJ2-5	TGCGCCAGCAGCTTGGTTGGGAAAGAGACCCAGTACTTC	CASSLVGKETQYF
TRBV7-2	-	TRBD1	TRBJ1-1	TGTGCCAGCAGCTTAATGGGACAGGGGGCTGAAGCTTTCTTT	CASSLMGQGAEAFF
TRBV10-3	-	-	TRBJ2-7	TGTGCCATCAGTGAGTCGACTGCCAGGGACTCCTACGAGCAGTACTTC	CAISESTARDSYEQYF
TRBV6-5	-	-	TRBJ1-3	TGTGCCAGCAGTTACGGGGGGCTGACTGGAAACACCATATATTTT	CASSYGGLTGNTIYF
TRBV30	-	-	TRBJ1-2	TGTGCCTGGAGTGTACTTGTGCAGCGAGGAGGCTACACCTTC	CAWSVLVQRGGYTF
TRBV4-1	few	-	TRBJ1-2	TGCGCCAGCAGCCAAGATGATGTGGGAATCTATGGCTACACCTTC	CASSQDDVGIYGYTF
TRBV29-1	-	-	TRBJ2-2	TGCAGCGTTGGGTCGGACACCGGGGAGCTGTTTTTT	CSVGSDTGELFF
TRBV7-9	once	TRBD2	TRBJ2-1	TGTGCCAGCAGCTTTTCGCAGCGGGGGGTTTACAATGAGCAGTTCTTC	CASSFSQRGVYNEQFF
TRBV7-7	-	-	TRBJ2-2	TGTGCTAGCAGAAACGGGGGAGAAGGGACCGGGGAGCTGTTTTTT	CASRNGGEGTGELFF
TRBV29-1	-	TRBD2	TRBJ2-1	TGCAGCGTTGGGCTAGCGGGGGGACGCTACTCCTCCTACAATGAGCAGTTCTTC	CSVGLAGGRYSSYNEQFF
TRBV30	-	-	TRBJ2-7	TGTGCCTGGAGTTTGGGGGCGCAGGCCTACGAGCAGTACTTC	CAWSLGAQAYEQYF
TRBV29-1	-	-	TRBJ1-1	TGCAGCGTATCCCGGAGGGTCTTCATGAACACTGAAGCTTTCTTT	CSVSRRVFMNTEAFF
TRBV7-3	-	-	TRBJ2-5	TGTGCCAGCAGCCCCACCAGGGAAATACCCAAGTACTTC	CASSPTREIPKYF
TRBV9	-	-	TRBJ1-3	TGTGCCAGCAGCGGAGAAGAGTTCTCTGGAAACACCATATATTTT	CASSGEEFSGNTIYF
TRBV7-3	once	-	TRBJ2-3	TGTGCCAGCAGCTTAAGTAGGGATAATACGCAGTATTTT	CASSLSRDNTQYF
TRBV6-5	few	-	TRBJ2-7	TGTGCCAGCAGAACCGGGACCGCGTACGAGCAGTACTTC	CASRTGTAYEQYF
TRBV25-1	-	-	TRBJ1-6	TGTGCCAGCAGCTCCGGGGGTCATAATTCACCCCTCCACTTT	CASSSGGHNSPLHF
TRBV10-2	-	TRBD1	TRBJ1-5	TGCGCCAGCAGTGAACGACAGGGCCCCTCTGAGCAGCCCCAGCATTTT	CASSERQGPSEQPQHF
TRBV29-1	-	-	TRBJ1-2	TGCAGCGTTGATCTGACAGATGGCTACACCTTC	CSVDLTDGYTF
TRBV29-1	few	-	TRBJ2-5	TGCAGCGGCACAACAGATCAAGAGACCCAGTACTTC	CSGTTDQETQYF
TRBV6-5	-	-	TRBJ1-6	TGTGCCAGCGGTCTAGGGGGACAATCACCCCTCCACTTT	CASGLGGQSPLHF
TRBV30	once	-	TRBJ2-3	TGTGCCCGCACCGTAGGAGATACGCAGTATTTT	CARTVGDTQYF
TRBV5-1	-	TRBD1	TRBJ2-5	TGCGCCAGCAGCTCGGGACAGCACCAAGAGACCCAGTACTTC	CASSSGQHQETQYF
TRBV29-1	-	-	TRBJ1-3	TGCAGCGTTGAAGATTTTGTGAACACCATATATTTT	CSVEDFVNTIYF
TRBV30	-	-	TRBJ1-2	TGTGCCTGGAGTCGGACGGACTATGGCTACACCTTC	CAWSRTDYGYTF
TRBV27	-	TRBD1	TRBJ1-6	TGTGCCAGCAAGAAACAGGGGGCTATATCTTATAATTCACCCCTCCACTTT	CASKKQGAISYNSPLHF
TRBV7-9	-	-	TRBJ2-3	TGTGCCAGCAGCTACAGGCACCCCACAGATACGCAGTATTTT	CASSYRHPTDTQYF
TRBV10-3	-	TRBD1	TRBJ1-1	TGTGCCATCAGTGAGAGGACAGGGTTGGGGACTGAAGCTTTCTTT	CAISERTGLGTEAFF